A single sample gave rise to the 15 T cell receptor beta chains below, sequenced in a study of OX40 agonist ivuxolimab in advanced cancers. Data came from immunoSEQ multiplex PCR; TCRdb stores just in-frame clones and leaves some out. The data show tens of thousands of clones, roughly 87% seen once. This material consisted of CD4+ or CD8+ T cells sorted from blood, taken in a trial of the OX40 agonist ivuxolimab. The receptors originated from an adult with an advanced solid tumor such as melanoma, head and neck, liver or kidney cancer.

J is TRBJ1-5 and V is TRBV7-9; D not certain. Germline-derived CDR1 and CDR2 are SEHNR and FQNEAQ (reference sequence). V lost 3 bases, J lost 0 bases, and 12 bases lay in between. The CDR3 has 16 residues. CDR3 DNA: TGTGCCAGCAGCTTCAGTCTCGTTGATAGCAATCAGCCCCAGCATTTT. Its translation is CASSFSLVDSNQPQHF.

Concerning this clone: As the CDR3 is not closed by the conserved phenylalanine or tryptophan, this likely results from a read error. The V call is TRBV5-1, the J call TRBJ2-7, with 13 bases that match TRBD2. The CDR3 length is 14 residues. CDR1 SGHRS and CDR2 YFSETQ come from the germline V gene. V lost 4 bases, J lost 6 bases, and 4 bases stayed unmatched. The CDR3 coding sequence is TGCGCCAGCAGCCCGGGACTAGCGGGACTCGAGCAGTACCTC. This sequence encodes CASSPGLAGLEQYL.

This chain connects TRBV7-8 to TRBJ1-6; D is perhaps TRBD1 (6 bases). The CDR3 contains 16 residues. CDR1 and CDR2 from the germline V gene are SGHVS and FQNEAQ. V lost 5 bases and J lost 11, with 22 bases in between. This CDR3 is CASSGSGTRVRAPLHF. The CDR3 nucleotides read TGTGCCAGCAGCGGGTCCGGGACACGGGTCCGCGCACCCCTCCACTTT.

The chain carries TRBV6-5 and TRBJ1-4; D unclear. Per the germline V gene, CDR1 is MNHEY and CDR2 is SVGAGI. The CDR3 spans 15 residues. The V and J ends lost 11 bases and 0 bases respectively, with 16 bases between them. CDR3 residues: CAARALPATNEKLFF. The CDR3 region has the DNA TGTGCCGCAAGGGCCTTACCTGCAACTAATGAAAAACTGTTTTTT.

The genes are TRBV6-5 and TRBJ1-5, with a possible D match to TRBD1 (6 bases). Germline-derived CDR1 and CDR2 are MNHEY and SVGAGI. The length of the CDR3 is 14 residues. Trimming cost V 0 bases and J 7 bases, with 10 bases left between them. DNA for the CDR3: TGTGCCAGCAGTTACTCGAAGGGGGAACAGCCCCAGCATTTT. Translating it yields CASSYSKGEQPQHF.

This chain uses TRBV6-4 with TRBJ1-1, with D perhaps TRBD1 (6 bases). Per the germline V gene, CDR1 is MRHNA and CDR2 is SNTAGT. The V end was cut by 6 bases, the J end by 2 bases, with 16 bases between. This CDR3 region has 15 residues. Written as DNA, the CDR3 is TGTGCCAGCAGACCCACAGGGCTCGAAAACACTGAAGCTTTCTTT. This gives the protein CASRPTGLENTEAFF.

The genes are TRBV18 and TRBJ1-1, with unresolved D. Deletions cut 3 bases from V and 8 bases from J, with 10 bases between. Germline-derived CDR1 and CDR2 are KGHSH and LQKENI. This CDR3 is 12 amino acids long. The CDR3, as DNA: TGTGCCAGCTCACCGCAAGGCTACGAAGCTTTCTTT. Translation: CASSPQGYEAFF.

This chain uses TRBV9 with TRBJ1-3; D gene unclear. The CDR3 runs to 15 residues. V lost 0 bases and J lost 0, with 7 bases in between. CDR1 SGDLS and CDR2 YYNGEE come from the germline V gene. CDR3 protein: CASSVGGISGNTIYF. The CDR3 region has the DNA TGTGCCAGCAGCGTAGGCGGCATCTCTGGAAACACCATATATTTT.

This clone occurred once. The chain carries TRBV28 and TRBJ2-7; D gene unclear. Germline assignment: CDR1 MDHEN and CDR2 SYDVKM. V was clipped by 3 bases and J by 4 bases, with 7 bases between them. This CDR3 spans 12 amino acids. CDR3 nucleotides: TGTGCCAGCAGTTTTGAACAGTACGAGCAGTACTTC. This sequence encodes CASSFEQYEQYF.

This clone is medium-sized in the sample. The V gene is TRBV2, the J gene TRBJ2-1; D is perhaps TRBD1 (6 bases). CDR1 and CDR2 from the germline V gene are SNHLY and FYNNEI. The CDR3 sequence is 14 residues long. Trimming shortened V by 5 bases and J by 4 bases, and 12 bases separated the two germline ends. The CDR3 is CASSSQQGYNEQFF. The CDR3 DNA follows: TGTGCCAGCAGTTCGCAACAGGGATACAATGAGCAGTTCTTC.

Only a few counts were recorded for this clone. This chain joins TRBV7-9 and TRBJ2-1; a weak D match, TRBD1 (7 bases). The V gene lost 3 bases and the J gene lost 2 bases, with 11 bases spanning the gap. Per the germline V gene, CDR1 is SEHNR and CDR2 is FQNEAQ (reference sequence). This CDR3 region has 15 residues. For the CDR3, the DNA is TGTGCCAGCAGCTTCCAGGGGGGAGCCTACAATGAGCAGTTCTTC. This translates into CASSFQGGAYNEQFF.

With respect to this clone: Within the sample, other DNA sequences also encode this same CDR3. CDR3 DNA sequence: TGTGCCAGCAGCAAAGTTGGTGAGAGGGGGGGGCCGTTTAACTATGGCTACACCTTC. Translation: CASSKVGERGGPFNYGYTF. This chain connects TRBV21-1 to TRBJ1-2. TRBV21-1 is a pseudogene locus. The CDR3 has 19 amino acids.

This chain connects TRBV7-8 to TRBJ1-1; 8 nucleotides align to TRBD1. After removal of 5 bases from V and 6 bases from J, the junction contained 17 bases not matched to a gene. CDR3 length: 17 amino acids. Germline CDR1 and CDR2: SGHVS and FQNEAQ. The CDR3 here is CASSRFNVGQGKSEAFF. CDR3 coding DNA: TGTGCCAGCAGCCGATTCAACGTCGGACAGGGTAAATCTGAAGCTTTCTTT.

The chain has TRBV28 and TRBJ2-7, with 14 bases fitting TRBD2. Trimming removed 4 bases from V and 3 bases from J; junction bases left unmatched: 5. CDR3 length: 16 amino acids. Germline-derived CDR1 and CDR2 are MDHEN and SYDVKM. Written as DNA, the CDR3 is TGTGCCAGCAGTTCCATAGGACTAGCGGGAGGCTACGAGCAGTACTTC. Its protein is CASSSIGLAGGYEQYF.

CDR3 residues: CASTTGFRDQPQHF. The CDR3 DNA sequence: TGTGCCAGCACTACAGGGTTTAGGGATCAGCCCCAGCATTTT. This rearrangement joins TRBV28 to TRBJ1-5; a possible D gene is TRBD1 (6 bases). With 7 bases removed from V and 5 bases from J, the gap between germline ends came to 15 bases. Per germline, CDR1 MDHEN and CDR2 SYDVKM. This CDR3 has 14 residues.